This T cell receptor beta chain was recorded in a study of post-analysis software for immune sequencing data. This clonotype turned up a few times. Its antigen is not known. V dropped 6 bases and J dropped 0 bases, with 11 bases sitting between them. The CDR3 is 15 amino acids. Study observations and caveats: Controls showed lower frequencies than patients for a few TRBV segments, and TRBV5-6, TRBV5-1 and TRBV20-1 were among these.

Unique molecular identifiers were carried by the TCR beta cDNA libraries. TCRdb independently ran MiXCR on the PCR reads; one entry per CDR3 protein. This sample has around 200,000 distinct CDR3 sequences, with roughly 28% found just once. Sequencing was carried out using blood. The origin of this receptor is a girl aged 2-17 years with multiple sclerosis. The rearrangement joins TRBV12-3 or TRBV12-4 to TRBJ1-4; possible D gene TRBD1, 6 bases. Here the CDR3 DNA reads TGTGCCAGCAGATCTTCAGGGGCAACTAATGAAAAACTGTTTTTT. This translates into CASRSSGATNEKLFF.